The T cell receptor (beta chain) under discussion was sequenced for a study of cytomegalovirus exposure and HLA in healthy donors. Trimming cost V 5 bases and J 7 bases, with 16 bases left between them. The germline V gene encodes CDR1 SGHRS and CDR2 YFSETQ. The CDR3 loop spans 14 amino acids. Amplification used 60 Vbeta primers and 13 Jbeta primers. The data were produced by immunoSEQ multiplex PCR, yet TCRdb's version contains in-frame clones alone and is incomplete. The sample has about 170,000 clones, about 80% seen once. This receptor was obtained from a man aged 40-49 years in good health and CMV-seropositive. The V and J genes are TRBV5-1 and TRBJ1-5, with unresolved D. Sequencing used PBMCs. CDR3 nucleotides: TGCGCCAGCAGATTGACATTGGGCGGGCAGCCCCAGCATTTT. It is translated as CASRLTLGGQPQHF. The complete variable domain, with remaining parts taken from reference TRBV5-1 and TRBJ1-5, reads KAGVTQTPRYLIKTRGQQVTLSCSPISGHRSVSWYQQTPGQGLQFLFEYFSETQRNKGNFPGRFSGRQFSNSRSEMNVSTLELGDSALYLCASRLTLGGQPQHFGDGTRLSIL.